This TCR beta chain came from a study of monozygotic twins with inflammatory bowel disease. Notes on the study in general: IBD patients carried less diverse TCRbeta repertoires (inverse Simpson) than healthy co-twins.

In the case of this clonotype: What it recognizes is unknown.

Isolation of total RNA was performed on whole blood, with no prior T cell sorting. The unique tags termed UMIs, each holding a 6-nucleotide sample barcode, were added by means of template switching. TCRdb reprocessed the 5' RACE reads and keeps a single row for each CDR3 protein, giving no DNA. Its listing shows around 380,000 distinct CDR3 sequences. The sample taken for sequencing was blood. This TCR came from a human donor with ulcerative colitis or Crohn's disease, or a healthy co-twin of an affected twin (not recorded which).

CDR3 in amino acids: CSARDFRTHPETQYF. The chain is built from TRBV20-1 and TRBJ2-5. The CDR3 spans 15 residues. Germline loops: CDR1 DFQATT, CDR2 SNEGSKA (reference sequence).